The clone carrying this T cell receptor beta chain was detected once. Its target is unknown. This entry comes from a study of T cell responses to AZD1222 COVID-19 vaccine. Study results and limitations: Spike-specific TCR breadth and depth both grew after two AZD1222 doses.

Some clones are missing from TCRdb's copy, which holds only in-frame ones; the method was immunoSEQ multiplex PCR. The table has around 130,000 clones, more than 85% seen once. The source is an adult who received the AZD1222 COVID-19 vaccine. The source was peripheral blood, collected 28 days after the second AZD1222 dose.

This chain's CDR3 is CASSLGVRNTGELFF. The CDR3 nucleotides read TGTGCCAGCAGTTTAGGCGTGCGGAACACCGGGGAGCTGTTTTTT. The chain links TRBV28 to TRBJ2-2, with D uncertain. Trimming shortened V by 2 bases and J by 1 base, and 8 bases separated the two germline ends. The CDR3 runs 15 residues. The germline gives CDR1 MDHEN, CDR2 SYDVKM.